These 22 T cell receptor beta chains came from one sample sequenced in a study of T cell responses to AZD1222 COVID-19 vaccine. Data came from immunoSEQ multiplex PCR; TCRdb stores just in-frame clones and leaves some out. The sample comprises some 25,000 clones, approximately 90% of which are singletons, and 7.8% rests with the top ten. The source material was peripheral blood, sampled 28 days after the second AZD1222 dose. These TCRs come from an adult who received the AZD1222 COVID-19 vaccine.

This clone was observed a single time. This chain connects TRBV30 to TRBJ2-5, with TRBD1 identical over 8 bases. The CDR3 consists of 14 residues. Germline CDR1 and CDR2: GTSNPN and SVGIG (reference sequence). The junction had 7 bases not matched to a gene; V was cut back by 3 bases and J by 4 bases. CDR3 bases: TGTGCCTGGAGGGACACAGGGGGTGGAGAGACCCAGTACTTC. This sequence encodes CAWRDTGGGETQYF.

The sample holds a few counts of this clone. The chain has TRBV10-3 and TRBJ1-2; 9 nucleotides line up with TRBD1. Germline values: CDR1 ENHRY, CDR2 SYGVKD. The CDR3 is 15 amino acids. The junction had 2 bases not matched to a gene; V was cut back by 3 bases and J by 0 bases. The DNA of the CDR3 is TGTGCCATCAGTGACACAGGGGGCCCTAACTATGGCTACACCTTC. Its protein product is CAISDTGGPNYGYTF.

V usage is TRBV10-1 and J usage is TRBJ2-1; TRBD1 agrees at 8 bases. The CDR3 runs 15 residues. Trimming removed 3 bases from V and 9 bases from J; junction bases left unmatched: 10. Germline assignment: CDR1 WNHNN and CDR2 SYGVQD (reference sequence). The CDR3 nucleotides read TGCGCCAGCAGTGATCCCGCGACAGGGGCCACTGAGCAGTTCTTC. Amino acid sequence: CASSDPATGATEQFF.

The J gene is TRBJ2-2, the V gene TRBV21-1. TRBV21-1 is given as a pseudogene. The CDR3 extends over 13 amino acids. The CDR3 bases are TGTGCCAGCAGCGATTCAGGGTGCCGGGGAGCTGTTTTT. This codes for CASSDSGCRGAVF.

The chain uses TRBV28 and TRBJ2-3; tentative D call: TRBD2 (5 bases). The V gene's germline CDR1 is MDHEN and CDR2 SYDVKM. CDR3 length equals 16 residues. Trimming shortened V by 5 bases and J by 3 bases, and 18 bases separated the two germline ends. As DNA, the CDR3 is TGTGCCAGCAGTCCCTCTGGGTCGGGGTTTACAGATACGCAGTATTTT. Protein sequence: CASSPSGSGFTDTQYF.

This clone was picked up a small number of times. The chain joins TRBV2 to TRBJ2-6; no clear D. The CDR3 extends over 14 amino acids. V gave up 8 bases and J gave up 1 base, with 9 bases separating them. The germline V gene encodes CDR1 SNHLY and CDR2 FYNNEI. The chain's CDR3 is CASRRLSGANVLTF. The CDR3, as DNA: TGTGCCAGCCGACGCCTTTCTGGGGCCAACGTCCTGACTTTC. The whole variable domain, filled in from reference TRBV2 and TRBJ2-6, reads EPEVTQTPSHQVTQMGQEVILRCVPISNHLYFYWYRQILGQKVEFLVSFYNNEISEKSEIFDDQFSVERPDGSNFTLKIRSTKLEDSAMYFCASRRLSGANVLTFGAGSRLTVL.

This clone was picked up one time. CDR3 sequence (DNA): TGTGCCAGCAGTTCACAGGGGACGTCCTACGAGCAGTACTTC. Translated, it gives CASSSQGTSYEQYF. V gene TRBV28 combines with J gene TRBJ2-7; TRBD1 matches 7 bases. V was pared by 4 bases and J by 1 base, with 4 bases of the junction left unmatched. CDR3 length: 14 residues. Germline CDR1 is MDHEN and CDR2 is SYDVKM.

V usage is TRBV6-5 and J usage is TRBJ2-3; D perhaps matches TRBD2 (5 bases). This CDR3 comprises 14 residues. Trimming cost V 0 bases and J 5 bases, with 9 bases left between them. The germline gives CDR1 MNHEY, CDR2 SVGAGI. The chain's CDR3 is CASSYSWGVDTQYF. CDR3 coding DNA: TGTGCCAGCAGTTACTCGTGGGGAGTAGATACGCAGTATTTT.

This clone has more than one count but fewer than ten. V gene TRBV11-2 combines with J gene TRBJ2-7; D is unresolved. V was pared by 4 bases and J by 2 bases, with 9 bases between. The CDR3 runs 13 residues. Germline CDR1 reads SGHAT; CDR2 reads FQNNGV. In DNA form, the CDR3 reads TGTGCCAGCAGCTCAACCAGTACCTACGAGCAGTACTTC. Translating it yields CASSSTSTYEQYF.

This clone occurred once. The chain is built from TRBV5-8 and TRBJ1-4, with TRBD1 matching 10 bases. V shed 4 bases and J 7 bases; nucleotides not matched to a gene: 4. This CDR3 has 14 amino acids. The V gene's germline CDR1 is SGHTS and CDR2 YDEGEE. CDR3 in DNA: TGTGCCAGCAGCCCGGGACAGGGGATTGAAAAACTGTTTTTT. It translates to CASSPGQGIEKLFF.

V gene TRBV11-3 combines with J gene TRBJ2-1, with 8 bases matching TRBD1. CDR1 and CDR2 (germline): SGHNT, YENEEA. The junction had 3 bases not matched to a gene; V was cut back by 1 base and J by 4 bases. CDR3 length: 15 amino acids. The CDR3 loop reads CASSLAGGIYNEQFF. The CDR3 nucleotides read TGTGCCAGCAGCTTAGCAGGGGGCATTTACAATGAGCAGTTCTTC.

The V gene is TRBV21-1, the J gene TRBJ1-1; TRBD1, the table's D call, lacks a check against the DNA. TRBV21-1 is a pseudogene. CDR3 length: 14 amino acids. CDR3 sequence (DNA): TGTGCCACCCTTAGGACAGGCGAAAACACTGAAGCTTTCTTT. This encodes CATLRTGENTEAFF.

The chain employs TRBV29-1 and TRBJ2-5, with a tentative D call TRBD2 (6 bases). V shed 1 base and J shed 4 bases, with 10 bases lying between them. Germline loops: CDR1 SQVTM, CDR2 ANQGSEA. This CDR3 is built from 13 residues. The CDR3 loop reads CSVEGGGRETQYF. In DNA, the CDR3 is TGCAGCGTTGAAGGGGGAGGTCGAGAGACCCAGTACTTC.

The chain uses TRBV23-1 and TRBJ2-7; a weak D match, TRBD2 (6 bases). TRBV23-1 is an ORF, with its function uncertain. This CDR3 is built from 10 residues. Trimming took 9 bases from V and 5 from J, leaving 8 bases between them. The CDR3 reads CAREGNEQYF. DNA of the CDR3: TGCGCCAGGGAGGGGAACGAGCAGTACTTC.

The rearrangement links TRBV6-5 to TRBJ2-7, with D maybe TRBD1 (7 bases). Germline V gives CDR1 MNHEY, CDR2 SVGAGI. This CDR3 is built from 13 residues. V gave up 2 bases and J gave up 9 bases, with 14 bases separating them. The DNA of the CDR3 is TGTGCCAGCAGTTACCGGCAGGGGGGATGGCAGTACTTC. The encoded protein is CASSYRQGGWQYF.

This clone showed up just once. The rearrangement links TRBV3-1 (or the pseudogene TRBV3-2) to TRBJ2-7; TRBD1 aligns across 7 bases. This CDR3 spans 13 amino acids. Germline V CDR1 and CDR2: LGHDT, YNNKEL (reference sequence). With V trimmed by 6 bases and J by 2 bases, 4 bases remained unmatched. The CDR3 region has the DNA TGTGCCAGCAGTTCACAGGGGACCTACGAGCAGTACTTC. Its protein is CASSSQGTYEQYF.

The chain links TRBV7-9 to TRBJ2-6; 7 positions agree with TRBD1. The trim removed 5 bases at V and 3 bases at J, leaving 4 bases unmatched. Germline V gene data show CDR1 as SEHNR and CDR2 as FQNEAQ (reference sequence). The CDR3 length is 15 residues. As DNA, the CDR3 is TGTGCCAGCAGCCCAGACAGGGTTGGGGCCAACGTCCTGACTTTC. This translates into CASSPDRVGANVLTF.

A note on this clone: Different DNA sequences within this sample yield the same CDR3. The rearrangement joins TRBV4-1 to TRBJ2-2; 14 bases match TRBD2. Trimming removed 1 base from V and 4 bases from J; junction bases left unmatched: 5. The germline gives CDR1 MGHRA, CDR2 YSYEKL. The CDR3 is 18 residues long. The CDR3 here is CASSQGGLAGVGTGELFF. Written as DNA, the CDR3 is TGCGCCAGCAGCCAAGGGGGACTAGCGGGAGTAGGCACCGGGGAGCTGTTTTTT.

The J gene is TRBJ2-1, the V gene TRBV29-1; TRBD2 matches at 11 bases. The CDR3 contains 15 residues. Looked up from germline, CDR1 is SQVTM and CDR2 is ANQGSEA. The V segment lost 4 bases and the J segment 4 bases; nucleotides outside the gene matches: 6. Written as DNA, the CDR3 is TGCAGCGTTGGAGTGGGACTAGCGGCATACAATGAGCAGTTCTTC. This translates into CSVGVGLAAYNEQFF.

The chain has TRBV19 and TRBJ2-6; perhaps TRBD2 as D (5 bases). CDR3 length: 15 amino acids. Per the germline V gene, CDR1 is LNHDA and CDR2 is SQIVND (reference sequence). V lost 7 bases and J 9 bases, leaving 19 bases between the germline ends. The CDR3, as DNA: TGTGCCAGTAAGAACGGAGGTCCGCGGCTCAACGTCCTGACTTTC. This encodes CASKNGGPRLNVLTF.

This clone appeared a single time. The V call is TRBV19, the J call TRBJ2-5, with a tentative D call TRBD1 (6 bases). The CDR3 runs to 12 residues. Germline loops: CDR1 LNHDA, CDR2 SQIVND (reference sequence). Trimming removed 10 bases at V and 10 bases at J, with 19 bases between. The CDR3 loop reads CATNTGHGDQYF. In nucleotides, the CDR3 is TGTGCCACCAATACAGGGCATGGAGACCAGTACTTC. Complete variable domain (other parts from reference TRBV19 and TRBJ2-5): DGGITQSPKYLFRKEGQNVTLSCEQNLNHDAMYWYRQDPGQGLRLIYYSQIVNDFQKGDIAEGYSVSREKKESFPLTVTSAQKNPTAFYLCATNTGHGDQYFGPGTRLLVL.

V and J are TRBV6-5 and TRBJ1-2; D is uncertain. The CDR3 consists of 12 residues. Trimming stripped 6 bases from V and 7 bases from J, with 12 bases between. Per the germline V gene, CDR1 is MNHEY and CDR2 is SVGAGI. The CDR3 sequence is CASSPRGSGYTF. In nucleotides, the CDR3 is TGTGCCAGCAGCCCCCGGGGAAGTGGCTACACCTTC.